This T cell receptor (beta chain) was found in a study of blood T cells in healthy people across ages. Together with a sample-barcoded 5' primer, a J-beta primer mix was included in a second PCR lasting about 6 to 11 cycles. TCRdb re-derived calls from the 5' RACE reads in MiXCR, one entry per CDR3 protein. This table holds about 2 million distinct CDR3 sequences, around half found once. Germline assignment: CDR1 MDHEN and CDR2 SYDVKM. The CDR3 is 15 residues long. Deletions cut 5 bases from V and 3 bases from J, with 14 bases between. The sample was blood. The receptor's source is a woman aged 40 to 55 in good health. The genes are TRBV28 and TRBJ2-1, with a possible D match to TRBD1 (6 bases). The CDR3 spells CASSVTGLDYNEQFF. The CDR3 DNA is TGTGCCAGCAGTGTGACAGGTCTCGACTACAATGAGCAGTTCTTC. The full variable domain, in which reference TRBV28 and TRBJ2-1 provide the parts outside the CDR3, is DVKVTQSSRYLVKRTGEKVFLECVQDMDHENMFWYRQDPGLGLRLIYFSYDVKMKEKGDIPEGYSVSREKKERFSLILESASTNQTSMYLCASSVTGLDYNEQFFGPGTRLTVL.